The 21 T cell receptor beta chains below come from one sample, sequenced in a study of blood T cells in healthy people across ages. It was with a sample-barcoded 5' primer and a J-beta primer mix that a second PCR of roughly 6 to 12 cycles was run. TCRdb re-called the 5' RACE reads through MiXCR, storing one row per CDR3 protein. Of some 1,500,000 distinct CDR3 sequences in the sample, 40% to 45% were seen once. The sequenced sample was blood. The receptors shown here come from a woman aged 18-35 years in good health.

This clonotype was seen a few times. The chain uses TRBV7-2 and TRBJ1-2, with a weak D call TRBD1 (5 bases). The CDR3 runs 14 residues. The germline V and J ends were trimmed by 5 bases and 8 bases, with 18 bases remaining between them. Germline V gene sequence: CDR1 SGHTA, CDR2 FQGNSA. CDR3 sequence (DNA): TGTGCCAGCAGCATTTCCGGGACCTTCGGAGGCTACACCTTC. Its protein is CASSISGTFGGYTF.

The chain employs TRBV2 and TRBJ2-4, with D tentatively TRBD2 (6 bases). The J call may be incorrect, as the DNA end agrees better with TRBJ2-7. Germline V CDR1 and CDR2: SNHLY, FYNNEI. This CDR3 has 15 amino acids. For the CDR3, the DNA is TGTGCCAGCAGTTCTTGGGACTTCCCGGGCTACGAGCAGTACTTC. Encoded protein: CASSSWDFPGYEQYF.

The chain combines TRBV7-9 with TRBJ2-7; weak D call: TRBD2 (6 bases). Germline V gene lookup returns CDR1 SEHNR and CDR2 FQNEAQ (reference sequence). The V end was cut by 4 bases, the J end by 5 bases, with 9 bases between. The CDR3 totals 12 residues. The CDR3 nucleotides are TGTGCCAGCAGCTGGGGACTGAACGAGCAGTACTTC. Translating gives CASSWGLNEQYF.

The chain is built from TRBV14 and TRBJ1-1; D is undetermined. V was cut by 0 bases and J by 1 base, with 6 bases left in between. There are 14 residues in the CDR3. Germline V gene sequence: CDR1 SGHDN, CDR2 FVKESK. Written as DNA, the CDR3 is TGTGCCAGCAGCCAAGATTTGGCGAACACTGAAGCTTTCTTT. Translated, it gives CASSQDLANTEAFF.

This clonotype has more than one count but fewer than ten. J is TRBJ1-5 and V is TRBV7-9, with D maybe TRBD1 (5 bases). Germline V lookup: CDR1 SEHNR, CDR2 FQNEAQ (reference sequence). V dropped 4 bases and J dropped 5 bases, with 12 bases sitting between them. CDR3 length: 14 residues. In nucleotides, the CDR3 is TGTGCCAGCAGCTCTAGAGGGGCGGATCAGCCCCAGCATTTT. Translation: CASSSRGADQPQHF.

The chain carries TRBV6-1 and TRBJ1-5, with 7 bases lining up with TRBD1. The CDR3 length is 14 residues. With 6 bases clipped from V and 5 bases from J, the junction kept 7 bases outside the gene matches. Germline V gene lookup returns CDR1 MNHNS and CDR2 SASEGT. The CDR3 sequence is CASSGQVTHQPQHF. In DNA, the CDR3 is TGTGCCAGCAGCGGACAGGTTACGCATCAGCCCCAGCATTTT.

Concerning this clonotype itself: A junction end diverges from the germline sequence, so it may reflect a read error. J is TRBJ1-1 and V is TRBV9; D call uncertain. The CDR3 is 15 residues long. CDR1 is SGDLS and CDR2 is YYNGEE in the germline V gene. Written as DNA, the CDR3 is TGTGCCAGCAGTGGTAATACGGCACTGAACGCTGAAGCTTTCTTT. Its translation: CASSGNTALNAEAFF. Full variable domain (remainder filled in from reference TRBV9 and TRBJ1-1): DSGVTQTPKHLITATGQRVTLRCSPRSGDLSVYWYQQSLDQGLQFLIQYYNGEERAKGNILERFSAQQFPDLHSELNLSSLELGDSALYFCASSGNTALNAEAFFGQGTRLTVV.

The chain uses TRBV20-1 and TRBJ2-1, with a tentative D call TRBD2 (5 bases). There are 13 residues in the CDR3. V lost 7 bases, J lost 0 bases, and 10 bases lay in between. Germline V gene sequence: CDR1 DFQATT, CDR2 SNEGSKA (reference sequence). For the CDR3, the DNA is TGCAGTGTGACGGGGTCCTCCTACAATGAGCAGTTCTTC. Translated: CSVTGSSYNEQFF.

This clonotype occurred a few times. J is TRBJ2-5 and V is TRBV4-3; 7 bases agree with TRBD2. CDR1 is LGHNA, CDR2 YSLEER, per germline. With V trimmed by 6 bases and J by 4 bases, 8 bases remained unmatched. This CDR3 is built from 14 residues. As DNA, the CDR3 is TGCGCCAGCAGGTGGGGGGGAAGACGAGAGACCCAGTACTTC. The encoded protein is CASRWGGRRETQYF.

Written as DNA, the CDR3 is TGTGCCAGCAGTCGAAACAGAGATGAAGCTTTCTTT. Its protein is CASSRNRDEAFF. The chain joins TRBV16 to TRBJ1-1; no clear D gene. Germline-derived CDR1 and CDR2 are KGHSY and FQNENV. This CDR3 comprises 12 residues. V was shortened by 6 bases and J by 7 bases, with 12 bases between the two germline ends.

The chain has TRBV5-6 and TRBJ2-3; D is unclear. CDR1 is SGHDT, CDR2 YYEEEE, per germline. The CDR3 spans 15 residues. Trimming stripped 6 bases from V and 0 bases from J, with 14 bases between. CDR3: CASTTNSRSTDTQYF. Here the CDR3 DNA reads TGTGCCAGCACCACCAATTCGAGGAGCACAGATACGCAGTATTTT.

This clonotype showed up just once. The V call is TRBV6-5, the J call TRBJ2-1; 12 nucleotides line up with TRBD2. Germline CDR1 reads MNHEY; CDR2 reads SVGAGI. This CDR3 spans 16 amino acids. The V and J ends lost 2 bases and 8 bases, in that order; junction bases with no gene match: 7. The CDR3: CASSYARLAGADEQFF. Here the CDR3 DNA reads TGTGCCAGCAGTTACGCGCGACTAGCGGGAGCGGATGAGCAGTTCTTC.

CDR3 sequence reads: CASSEDSWANVLTF. The CDR3, as DNA: TGTGCCAGCAGTGAGGACAGCTGGGCCAACGTCCTGACTTTC. This sequence joins TRBV2 and TRBJ2-6; TRBD1 is a possible D gene (6 bases). Germline CDR1 SNHLY, CDR2 FYNNEI. CDR3 length: 14 residues. Trimming shortened V by 3 bases and J by 5 bases, and 8 bases separated the two germline ends.

The chain recombines TRBV14 with TRBJ1-1, with a tentative D call TRBD1 (5 bases). V was shortened by 4 bases and J by 0 bases, with 15 bases between the two germline ends. CDR3 size: 16 residues. The germline V gene has CDR1 SGHDN and CDR2 FVKESK. The CDR3 bases are TGTGCCAGCAGCCCGAGACGGACATCTATGAACACTGAAGCTTTCTTT. This encodes CASSPRRTSMNTEAFF.

The rearrangement joins TRBV28 to TRBJ1-4, with D tentatively TRBD1 (5 bases). There are 15 residues in the CDR3. V was cut by 6 bases and J by 6 bases, with 17 bases left in between. The germline V gene encodes CDR1 MDHEN and CDR2 SYDVKM. The CDR3 region has the DNA TGTGCCAGCAGCAAGCAGGGACCTCTGGATGAAAAACTGTTTTTT. It codes for CASSKQGPLDEKLFF. The complete variable domain, with remaining parts taken from reference TRBV28 and TRBJ1-4, reads DVKVTQSSRYLVKRTGEKVFLECVQDMDHENMFWYRQDPGLGLRLIYFSYDVKMKEKGDIPEGYSVSREKKERFSLILESASTNQTSMYLCASSKQGPLDEKLFFGSGTQLSVL.

This clonotype showed up just a few times. This chain connects TRBV27 to TRBJ2-4; D gene uncertain. The J call may be incorrect, as the DNA end agrees better with TRBJ2-7. The CDR3 loop spans 13 amino acids. Germline V gene lookup returns CDR1 MNHEY and CDR2 SMNVEV (reference sequence). In DNA, the CDR3 is TGTGCCAGCAGTTTTTACCAGTCCTACGAGCAGTACTTC. Its translation: CASSFYQSYEQYF.

As concerns this clonotype: The junction differs from germline at one of its ends, possibly a read error. The V and J genes are TRBV5-6 and TRBJ1-2; D is unclear. The CDR3 is 13 residues long. Germline CDR1 and CDR2: SGHDT and YYEEEE. The CDR3 DNA sequence: TGTGCCAGCAGCTCGAGACGGATCTATGGCTGCACCTTC. Its protein product is CASSSRRIYGCTF. The whole variable domain, remainder taken from reference TRBV5-6 and TRBJ1-2, is DAGVTQSPTHLIKTRGQQVTLRCSPKSGHDTVSWYQQALGQGPQFIFQYYEEEERQRGNFPDRFSGHQFPNYSSELNVNALLLGDSALYLCASSSRRIYGCTFGSGTRLTVV.

This chain joins TRBV5-1 and TRBJ1-3; 8 nucleotides align to TRBD1. Germline CDR1 SGHRS, CDR2 YFSETQ. CDR3 length equals 17 residues. V lost 1 base and J lost 1; bases outside the gene matches: 7. This CDR3 is CASSLRTGKVSGNTIYF. The CDR3, as DNA: TGCGCCAGCAGCTTGCGGACAGGGAAAGTTTCTGGAAACACCATATATTTT.

The table lists this clonotype with a few counts. Since a much larger clone is just one base distant, this may be a read error. J is TRBJ2-7 and V is TRBV7-2; D call uncertain. The CDR3 length is 11 residues. From germline, CDR1 is SGHTA and CDR2 FQGNSA. The V end lost 4 bases, the J end lost 3 bases, and 4 bases lay between the germline ends. CDR3 sequence (DNA): TGTGCCAGCAGCTGGTACTACGAGCAGTACTTC. The encoded protein is CASSWYYEQYF. The full variable domain, in which reference TRBV7-2 and TRBJ2-7 provide the parts outside the CDR3, is GAGVSQSPSNKVTEKGKDVELRCDPISGHTALYWYRQSLGQGLEFLIYFQGNSAPDKSGLPSDRFSAERTGGSVSTLTIQRTQQEDSAVYLCASSWYYEQYFGPGTRLTVT.

V is TRBV2 and J is TRBJ2-7, with D perhaps matching TRBD2 (7 bases). The V end lost 3 bases, the J end lost 1 base, and 16 bases lay between the germline ends. Germline CDR1 is SNHLY and CDR2 is FYNNEI. This CDR3 is built from 16 residues. In nucleotides, the CDR3 is TGTGCCAGCAGTGATTTGGGGAGGGGGAGTTCCTACGAGCAGTACTTC. Translating gives CASSDLGRGSSYEQYF.

Only a few counts were recorded for this clonotype. The chain employs TRBV29-1 and TRBJ1-2; TRBD1 is a possible D gene (5 bases). Between the trimmed V and J ends, which lost 4 bases and 4 bases, there was a span of 10 bases. The CDR3 contains 12 residues. In germline, CDR1 is SQVTM, CDR2 ANQGSEA. CDR3 residues: CSVVGTGYGYTF. The CDR3 bases are TGCAGCGTTGTTGGGACCGGCTATGGCTACACCTTC. The full variable domain, its missing parts supplied by reference TRBV29-1 and TRBJ1-2, is SAVISQKPSRDICQRGTSLTIQCQVDSQVTMMFWYRQQPGQSLTLIATANQGSEATYESGFVIDKFPISRPNLTFSTLTVSNMSPEDSSIYLCSVVGTGYGYTFGSGTRLTVV.